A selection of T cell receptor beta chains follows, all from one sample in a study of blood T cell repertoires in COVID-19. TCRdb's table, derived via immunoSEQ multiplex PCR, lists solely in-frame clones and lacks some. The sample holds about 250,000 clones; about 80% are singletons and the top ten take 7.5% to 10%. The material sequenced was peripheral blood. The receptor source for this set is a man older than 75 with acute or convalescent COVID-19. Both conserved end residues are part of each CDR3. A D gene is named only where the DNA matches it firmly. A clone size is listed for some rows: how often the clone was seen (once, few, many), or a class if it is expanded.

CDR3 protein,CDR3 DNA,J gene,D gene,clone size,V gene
CASSPPEAGYTF,TGTGCCAGCTCACCACCGGAGGCAGGCTACACCTTC,TRBJ1-2,NA,few,TRBV18
CASSSGQGWDEQFF,TGTGCCAGCAGCTCGGGACAGGGTTGGGATGAGCAGTTCTTC,TRBJ2-1,TRBD1,NA,TRBV11-1
CASSLSGRGGYTF,TGTGCCAGCAGTTTATCAGGGAGGGGTGGCTACACCTTC,TRBJ1-2,NA,few,TRBV28
CASLRWGVDTQYF,TGTGCCAGCCTCCGTTGGGGGGTAGATACGCAGTATTTT,TRBJ2-3,NA,NA,TRBV2
CAWSKLYEQYF,TGTGCCTGGAGTAAACTATACGAGCAGTACTTC,TRBJ2-7,NA,once,TRBV30
CASSIWHRGRSGYGYTF,TGTGCCAGTAGTATCTGGCACAGGGGGCGATCGGGCTATGGCTACACCTTC,TRBJ1-2,TRBD1,NA,TRBV19
CAWSPWTATYEQYF,TGTGCCTGGAGTCCCTGGACAGCTACCTACGAGCAGTACTTC,TRBJ2-7,NA,NA,TRBV30
CASSPWEGLNSPLHF,TGTGCCAGCAGTCCTTGGGAGGGACTTAATTCACCCCTCCACTTT,TRBJ1-6,NA,NA,TRBV27
CASSYAYRGRLGGYTF,TGTGCCAGCAGTTACGCTTACAGGGGGCGCCTGGGGGGCTACACCTTC,TRBJ1-2,TRBD1,NA,TRBV6-5
CASSRGFGDYHNNEQFF,TGTGCCAGCTCACGAGGATTCGGGGACTACCACAACAATGAGCAGTTCTTC,TRBJ2-1,TRBD2,once,TRBV18
CASILRGTGGFEQYF,TGTGCCAGCATCCTTCGGGGGACAGGGGGCTTCGAGCAGTACTTC,TRBJ2-7,TRBD1,once,TRBV6-5
CASSPLGLAGGADTQYF,TGTGCCAGCAGCCCCCTGGGACTAGCGGGGGGGGCAGATACGCAGTATTTT,TRBJ2-3,TRBD2,NA,TRBV3-1/TRBV3-2
CATSDPTGRRTDTQYF,TGTGCCACCAGTGACCCGACAGGGAGGAGGACAGATACGCAGTATTTT,TRBJ2-3,NA,once,TRBV24-1
CAISEGTGVGGYTF,TGTGCCATCAGTGAAGGAACAGGGGTTGGGGGCTACACCTTC,TRBJ1-2,TRBD1,NA,TRBV10-3
CASSPLADYNSPLHF,TGTGCCAGCTCACCACTCGCAGACTATAATTCACCCCTCCACTTT,TRBJ1-6,NA,NA,TRBV18
CASSVGTSLRTGELFF,TGTGCCAGCAGCGTTGGGACTAGTTTACGCACCGGGGAGCTGTTTTTT,TRBJ2-2,TRBD2,once,TRBV9